This TCR beta chain was recorded in a study of blood T cell repertoires in COVID-19. Overall study context: The samples span acute and convalescent COVID-19 from the United States, Italy and Spain. PBMCs, B-cell-depleted T cells, or T cells were the source of the cDNA or gDNA that made up the material.

Trimming cost V 2 bases and J 2 bases; bases outside gene matches: 11. This CDR3 spans 19 amino acids. The germline V gene encodes CDR1 SGHRS and CDR2 YFSETQ. Under the authors' procedure: Amplification of reference gene primers was used by the study to estimate nucleated cell counts. TCRdb keeps only in-frame clones here, not all; method: immunoSEQ multiplex PCR. That table furnishes V, J and clone size, whereas the DNA furnished D and trimming. The repertoire holds over 150,000 clones, just over 90% seen once, with approximately 2.4% in the top ten. This chain uses TRBV5-1 with TRBJ2-3; 13 positions agree with TRBD2. This clonotype was obtained from a young man with acute or convalescent COVID-19. The specimen sequenced was peripheral blood. The CDR3 region is CASSLGTSGTAYYTDTQYF. Written as DNA, the CDR3 is TGCGCCAGCAGCTTAGGGACTAGCGGGACCGCGTATTACACAGATACGCAGTATTTT.